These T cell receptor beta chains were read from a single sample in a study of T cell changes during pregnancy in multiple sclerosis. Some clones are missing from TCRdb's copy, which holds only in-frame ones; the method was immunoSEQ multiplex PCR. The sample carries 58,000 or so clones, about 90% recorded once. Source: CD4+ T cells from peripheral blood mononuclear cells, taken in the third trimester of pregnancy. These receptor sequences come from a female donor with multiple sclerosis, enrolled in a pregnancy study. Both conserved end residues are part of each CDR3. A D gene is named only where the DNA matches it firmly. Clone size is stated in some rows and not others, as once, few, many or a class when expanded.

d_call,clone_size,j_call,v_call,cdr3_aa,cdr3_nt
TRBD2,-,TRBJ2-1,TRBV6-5,CASSPTSLHEQFF,TGTGCCAGCAGTCCGACTAGCCTTCATGAGCAGTTCTTC
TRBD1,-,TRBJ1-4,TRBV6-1,CASSEPLQGAATNEKLFF,TGTGCCAGCAGTGAACCCCTACAGGGGGCGGCAACTAATGAAAAACTGTTTTTT
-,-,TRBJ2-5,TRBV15,CATSRDQGEVETQYF,TGTGCCACCAGCAGAGATCAAGGGGAGGTGGAGACCCAGTACTTC
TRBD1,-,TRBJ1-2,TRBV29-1,CSVRAGGRGGYTF,TGCAGCGTTCGGGCAGGGGGAAGGGGTGGCTACACCTTC
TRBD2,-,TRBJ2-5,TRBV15,CATSRQSGAAGETQYF,TGTGCCACCAGCAGGCAGAGCGGGGCGGCGGGAGAGACCCAGTACTTC
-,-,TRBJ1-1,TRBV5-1,CASRQDYMNTEAFF,TGCGCCAGCAGGCAGGACTACATGAACACTGAAGCTTTCTTT
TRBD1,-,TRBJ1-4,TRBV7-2,CASSVPDRGKEKLFF,TGTGCCAGCAGCGTACCCGACAGGGGAAAAGAAAAACTGTTTTTT
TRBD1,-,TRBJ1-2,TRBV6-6,CASSYTGGNYGYTF,TGTGCCAGCAGTTATACAGGGGGAAACTATGGCTACACCTTC
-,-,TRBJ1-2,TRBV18,CASSNTAGENDYTF,TGTGCCAGCTCAAACACTGCGGGGGAGAATGACTACACCTTC
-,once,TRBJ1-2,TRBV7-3,CATGLPGRAYGYTF,TGTGCCACCGGATTACCGGGCAGGGCCTATGGCTACACCTTC
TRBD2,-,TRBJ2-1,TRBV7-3,CASSLEAGAVDEQFF,TGTGCCAGCAGCTTAGAAGCGGGGGCTGTAGATGAGCAGTTCTTC
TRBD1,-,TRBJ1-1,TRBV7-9,CASSPTGGNTEAFF,TGTGCCAGCAGCCCGACAGGGGGGAACACTGAAGCTTTCTTT
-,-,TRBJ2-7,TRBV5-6,CASSTPGVVDYEQYF,TGTGCCAGCAGCACCCCGGGGGTGGTTGACTACGAGCAGTACTTC